The 17 T cell receptor beta chains given below trace back to one sample, sequenced in a study of blood T cell repertoires in COVID-19. TCRdb keeps only in-frame clones here, not all; method: immunoSEQ multiplex PCR. The sample lists 120,000 or so clones, less than 90% seen once, with about 6.9% in the top ten. Input material: peripheral blood. These receptors were obtained from a man aged 80 or over with active or convalescent COVID-19.

The rearrangement uses TRBV9 and TRBJ1-3; 8 bases map to TRBD1. The CDR3 totals 19 residues. Per germline, CDR1 SGDLS and CDR2 YYNGEE. V shed 3 bases and J 4 bases; nucleotides not matched to a gene: 18. The CDR3: CASSERGDRNLAGGNTIYF. CDR3 in DNA: TGTGCCAGCAGCGAAAGGGGGGACAGGAATCTAGCAGGGGGAAACACCATATATTTT.

This chain joins TRBV7-2 and TRBJ2-3; possible D gene TRBD2, 6 bases. Germline V gene lookup returns CDR1 SGHTA and CDR2 FQGNSA. With 1 base removed from V and 6 bases from J, the gap between germline ends came to 14 bases. This CDR3 spans 15 amino acids. The DNA of the CDR3 is TGTGCCAGCAGCTTAGTTGGGGGGAAGGATGATACGCAGTATTTT. It yields the protein CASSLVGGKDDTQYF.

V gene TRBV12-5 combines with J gene TRBJ1-1, with 7 bases that match TRBD1. CDR1 and CDR2 from the germline V gene are LGHNT and FRNRAP. The CDR3 extends over 13 amino acids. Trimming removed 6 bases from V and 5 bases from J; junction bases left unmatched: 6. CDR3 region: CASGLQGITEAFF. DNA of the CDR3: TGTGCTAGTGGCCTACAGGGGATTACTGAAGCTTTCTTT.

The chain combines TRBV5-4 with TRBJ2-3; 8 bases line up with TRBD2. This CDR3 has 15 amino acids. CDR1 and CDR2 (germline): SGHNT, YYREEE (reference sequence). After removal of 0 bases from V and 5 bases from J, the junction contained 5 bases not matched to a gene. As DNA, the CDR3 is TGTGCCAGCAGCTTGGGACTAGCGATTAAAGATACGCAGTATTTT. This codes for CASSLGLAIKDTQYF.

The rearrangement links TRBV5-6 to TRBJ2-7, with D perhaps TRBD2 (6 bases). The CDR3 length is 15 residues. CDR1 is SGHDT, CDR2 YYEEEE, per germline. Trimming cost V 0 bases and J 3 bases, with 13 bases left between them. The CDR3 nucleotides are TGTGCCAGCAGCTTGGGATGGGGGGACGGCTACGAGCAGTACTTC. Its translation is CASSLGWGDGYEQYF.

The CDR3 spells CASSPGNQETQYF. The CDR3 coding sequence is TGTGCCAGCAGCCCCGGGAACCAAGAGACCCAGTACTTC. V gene TRBV5-4 combines with J gene TRBJ2-5, with D possibly TRBD2 on 5 matching bases. The CDR3 is made up of 13 amino acids. Trimming took off 4 bases at V and 0 bases at J, with 7 bases between the two ends. Germline loops: CDR1 SGHNT, CDR2 YYREEE (reference sequence). The variable domain in full, completed from reference TRBV5-4 and TRBJ2-5, reads ETGVTQSPTHLIKTRGQQVTLRCSSQSGHNTVSWYQQALGQGPQFIFQYYREEENGRGNFPPRFSGLQFPNYSSELNVNALELDDSALYLCASSPGNQETQYFGPGTRLLVL.

The V and J genes are TRBV7-2 and TRBJ2-1, with TRBD2 as a possible D gene (6 bases). The ends were cut back, 2 bases at V and 7 bases at J, with 12 bases in the middle. There are 14 residues in the CDR3. Per the germline V gene, CDR1 is SGHTA and CDR2 is FQGNSA. CDR3 bases: TGTGCCAGCAGCTTACAGACTAGACTAAATGAGCAGTTCTTC. Protein sequence: CASSLQTRLNEQFF.

The chain combines TRBV7-2 with TRBJ1-1, with 8 bases that match TRBD1. Trimming removed 5 bases from V and 0 bases from J; junction bases left unmatched: 5. In germline, CDR1 is SGHTA, CDR2 FQGNSA. This CDR3 contains 15 residues. CDR3 nucleotides: TGTGCCAGCAGCGTGGGACAGGTAGTGAACACTGAAGCTTTCTTT. It yields the protein CASSVGQVVNTEAFF.

The chain uses TRBV7-8 and TRBJ2-1; D unclear. The CDR3 is 16 amino acids. CDR1 SGHVS and CDR2 FQNEAQ come from the germline V gene. Deletions cut 8 bases from V and 1 base from J, with 18 bases between. The CDR3 is CASVSFRGGSYNEQFF. CDR3 sequence (DNA): TGTGCCAGCGTTTCTTTCCGAGGCGGTTCCTACAATGAGCAGTTCTTC.

The chain carries TRBV18 and TRBJ2-5, with D maybe TRBD2 (5 bases). V shed 2 bases and J shed 3 bases, with 7 bases lying between them. Germline lookup yields CDR1 KGHSH and CDR2 LQKENI. The CDR3 has 13 residues. The CDR3 DNA reads TGTGCCAGCTCACCAAACGGGAAAGAGACCCAGTACTTC. Translation: CASSPNGKETQYF.

In this sample, this clone turned up once. The rearrangement uses TRBV7-2 and TRBJ2-2, with TRBD2 matching over 7 bases. CDR1 and CDR2 (germline): SGHTA, FQGNSA. This CDR3 contains 17 residues. J lost 0 bases, V lost 1 base, and 5 bases had no gene match. The CDR3: CASSLDSGATNTGELFF. CDR3 DNA: TGTGCCAGCAGCTTAGACAGCGGGGCAACGAACACCGGGGAGCTGTTTTTT.

The gene calls are TRBV7-3 and TRBJ1-6; 10 bases align to TRBD1. Trimming at V came to 2 bases and at J to 6 bases, leaving 1 base not matched to a gene. Per germline, CDR1 SGHTA and CDR2 FQGTGA. This CDR3 is 15 amino acids long. The CDR3 reads CASSLGDRGNSPLHF. The CDR3 DNA reads TGTGCCAGCAGCTTAGGGGACAGGGGTAATTCACCCCTCCACTTT.

This chain connects TRBV10-2 to TRBJ2-7, with 8 bases that match TRBD2. The CDR3 spans 13 residues. In germline, CDR1 is WSHSY, CDR2 SAAADI. After removal of 6 bases from V and 2 bases from J, the junction contained 3 bases not matched to a gene. CDR3 nucleotide sequence: TGCGCCAGCAGGGGGACTAGAGCCTACGAGCAGTACTTC. It codes for CASRGTRAYEQYF.

This chain joins TRBV28 and TRBJ2-7; D call uncertain. Trimming took off 2 bases at V and 3 bases at J, with 8 bases between the two ends. The CDR3 consists of 13 residues. Germline V gene data show CDR1 as MDHEN and CDR2 as SYDVKM. The CDR3 DNA reads as TGTGCCAGCAGTTTAAGTAAGCTCTACGAGCAGTACTTC. It is translated as CASSLSKLYEQYF. Full variable domain (remainder filled in from reference TRBV28 and TRBJ2-7): DVKVTQSSRYLVKRTGEKVFLECVQDMDHENMFWYRQDPGLGLRLIYFSYDVKMKEKGDIPEGYSVSREKKERFSLILESASTNQTSMYLCASSLSKLYEQYFGPGTRLTVT.

This clone was seen only once. The chain joins TRBV28 to TRBJ1-2, with TRBD1 identical over 7 bases. The germline gives CDR1 MDHEN, CDR2 SYDVKM. J lost 5 bases, V lost 6 bases, and 6 bases had no gene match. The length of the CDR3 is 13 residues. DNA of the CDR3: TGTGCCAGCAGGGGGACAGTCCTTTATGGCTACACCTTC. Translating it yields CASRGTVLYGYTF.

The chain couples TRBV11-2 to TRBJ2-1; 9 bases fit TRBD2. Trimming removed 5 bases from V and 9 bases from J; junction bases left unmatched: 11. Germline-derived CDR1 and CDR2 are SGHAT and FQNNGV. CDR3 length: 15 residues. This CDR3 reads CASSPQIAGVGEQFF. CDR3 DNA: TGTGCCAGCAGCCCTCAGATAGCGGGAGTGGGTGAGCAGTTCTTC.

To note about this clone: In the same sample, other DNA sequences code for this CDR3. The chain joins TRBV5-1 to TRBJ1-5; D remains ambiguous. The CDR3 has 14 residues. Trimming pared 0 bases from V and 3 bases from J, leaving 7 bases between. The V gene's germline CDR1 is SGHRS and CDR2 YFSETQ. The CDR3 reads CASSLDGPNQPQHF. Written as DNA, the CDR3 is TGCGCCAGCAGCTTGGATGGGCCCAATCAGCCCCAGCATTTT.